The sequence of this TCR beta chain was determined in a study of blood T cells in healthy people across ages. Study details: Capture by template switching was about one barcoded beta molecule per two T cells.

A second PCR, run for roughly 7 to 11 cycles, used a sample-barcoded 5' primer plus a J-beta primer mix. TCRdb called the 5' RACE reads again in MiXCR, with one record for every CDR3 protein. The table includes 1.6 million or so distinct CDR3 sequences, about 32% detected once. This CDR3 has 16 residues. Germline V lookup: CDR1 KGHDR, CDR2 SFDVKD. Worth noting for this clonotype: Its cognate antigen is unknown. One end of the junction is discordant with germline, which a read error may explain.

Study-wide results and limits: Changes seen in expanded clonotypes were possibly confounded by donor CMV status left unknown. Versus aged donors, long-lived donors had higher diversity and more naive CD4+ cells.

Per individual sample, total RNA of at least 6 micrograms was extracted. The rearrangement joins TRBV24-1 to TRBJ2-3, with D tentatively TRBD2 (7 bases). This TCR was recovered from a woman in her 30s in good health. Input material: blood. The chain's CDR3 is CGTSEGAGASTDTQYF. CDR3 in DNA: TGTGGCACCAGTGAGGGCGCGGGGGCCAGCACAGATACGCAGTATTTT.